Each of the 29 T cell receptor beta chains below was sequenced from the same sample in a study of OX40 agonist ivuxolimab in advanced cancers. TCRdb's copy holds only in-frame clones and misses some; the assay was immunoSEQ multiplex PCR. The sample consists of around 22,000 clones, over 75% of them appearing once. The specimen was CD4+ or CD8+ T cells sorted from blood, collected in a trial of the OX40 agonist ivuxolimab. These receptors came from an adult with an advanced solid tumor such as melanoma, head and neck, liver or kidney cancer.

The CDR3 DNA follows: TGTGCCAGCAGTTTTGGAGGGGGCGGTCAGCCCCAGCATTTT. The encoded protein is CASSFGGGGQPQHF. V usage is TRBV27 and J usage is TRBJ1-5; 7 positions match TRBD1. J lost 6 bases, V lost 3 bases, and 5 bases had no gene match. CDR1 is MNHEY and CDR2 is SMNVEV in the germline V gene (reference sequence). The CDR3 has 14 amino acids.

This clone was found once. The chain employs TRBV27 and TRBJ2-2, with 7 bases that match TRBD2. Germline V gives CDR1 MNHEY, CDR2 SMNVEV (reference sequence). This CDR3 is 14 amino acids long. V dropped 8 bases and J dropped 5; count of bases not matched to a gene: 8. As DNA, the CDR3 is TGTGCCAGCCGCCGGGGTAGCGGGACCGGGGAGCTGTTTTTT. Protein product: CASRRGSGTGELFF.

The chain carries TRBV19 and TRBJ1-4; D possibly corresponds to TRBD1 (5 bases). Germline CDR1 reads LNHDA; CDR2 reads SQIVND (reference sequence). V gave up 3 bases and J gave up 8 bases, with 19 bases separating them. This CDR3 is 16 amino acids long. In nucleotides, the CDR3 is TGTGCCAGTAGTATCATAGGGGCGGACGATAGCGAAAAACTGTTTTTT. It is translated as CASSIIGADDSEKLFF.

V gene TRBV4-1 combines with J gene TRBJ1-1; D gene unclear. This CDR3 comprises 14 residues. Germline loops: CDR1 MGHRA, CDR2 YSYEKL. V was shortened by 7 bases and J by 4 bases, with 16 bases between the two germline ends. The CDR3 DNA is TGCGCCAGCAACCTTGAACGGCGGTCCACTGAAGCTTTCTTT. Its protein product is CASNLERRSTEAFF.

This chain uses TRBV11-3 with TRBJ2-4, with 7 bases aligning to TRBD1. The CDR3 consists of 17 residues. The germline gives CDR1 SGHNT, CDR2 YENEEA. J gave up 0 bases and V 5 bases, and 10 bases lay outside the gene matches. The CDR3 bases are TGTGCCAGCAGCCCGACTGACAGGGCCTTAGCCAAAAACATTCAGTACTTC. Amino acid sequence: CASSPTDRALAKNIQYF.

The chain links TRBV7-6 to TRBJ2-1; 7 bases agree with TRBD2. Germline V gene lookup returns CDR1 SGHVS and CDR2 FNYEAQ. Trimming cost V 1 base and J 0 bases; bases outside gene matches: 6. The CDR3 length is 17 residues. CDR3 nucleotides: TGTGCCAGCAGCTTAGAGATAGCGGGCCTCTCCTACAATGAGCAGTTCTTC. Protein product: CASSLEIAGLSYNEQFF.

The genes are TRBV9 and TRBJ1-3; 8 nucleotides align to TRBD1. Germline V gives CDR1 SGDLS, CDR2 YYNGEE. Losses at the gene ends were 3 bases for V and 0 bases for J; bases not matched to a gene: 8. CDR3 size: 17 residues. This CDR3 reads CASSAKDRENSGNTIYF. The CDR3, as DNA: TGTGCCAGCAGCGCGAAGGACAGGGAGAACTCTGGAAACACCATATATTTT. Full variable domain (missing parts from reference TRBV9 and TRBJ1-3): DSGVTQTPKHLITATGQRVTLRCSPRSGDLSVYWYQQSLDQGLQFLIQYYNGEERAKGNILERFSAQQFPDLHSELNLSSLELGDSALYFCASSAKDRENSGNTIYFGEGSWLTVV.

V is TRBV5-1 and J is TRBJ2-7, with D perhaps given as TRBD1 or TRBD2 (6 bases each). V lost 4 bases, J lost 4 bases, and 12 bases lay in between. This CDR3 region has 13 residues. The germline V gene has CDR1 SGHRS and CDR2 YFSETQ. The CDR3 loop is CASSGWGAYEQYF. The CDR3 DNA reads TGCGCCAGCAGCGGGTGGGGGGCTTACGAGCAGTACTTC.

The rearrangement uses TRBV13 and TRBJ2-7; 8 bases are shared with TRBD1. V lost 3 bases and J lost 3; bases outside the gene matches: 7. Germline values: CDR1 PRHDT, CDR2 FYEKMQ (reference sequence). The CDR3 consists of 15 residues. The CDR3: CASSLAGQGLYEQYF. The CDR3 DNA reads as TGTGCCAGCAGCTTGGCCGGACAGGGTCTCTACGAGCAGTACTTC.

Note on this clone: A far larger clone differs by one base, so this is likely a read error. The chain recombines TRBV5-4 with TRBJ2-1, with a weak D call TRBD2 (5 bases). The V end was cut by 4 bases, the J end by 4 bases, with 9 bases between. The CDR3 length is 13 residues. CDR1 and CDR2 from the germline V gene are SGHNT and YYREEE (reference sequence). The DNA of the CDR3 is TGTGCCAGCAGCCACGACTATTACAATGAGCAGTTCTTC. Its protein product is CASSHDYYNEQFF. The whole variable domain, filled in from reference TRBV5-4 and TRBJ2-1, reads ETGVTQSPTHLIKTRGQQVTLRCSSQSGHNTVSWYQQALGQGPQFIFQYYREEENGRGNFPPRFSGLQFPNYSSELNVNALELDDSALYLCASSHDYYNEQFFGPGTRLTVL.

The CDR3 region is CASSSDRLYGYTF. CDR3 DNA: TGTGCCAGCAGCTCGGACAGGTTATATGGCTACACCTTC. The chain combines TRBV28 with TRBJ1-2; 7 nucleotides align to TRBD1. The CDR3 is 13 residues long. Germline V gives CDR1 MDHEN, CDR2 SYDVKM. J gave up 5 bases and V 6 bases, and 6 bases lay outside the gene matches.

The chain uses TRBV27 and TRBJ2-7; D is possibly TRBD1 (6 bases). The CDR3 is made up of 15 amino acids. The ends were cut back, 5 bases at V and 2 bases at J, with 16 bases in the middle. Germline V lookup: CDR1 MNHEY, CDR2 SMNVEV (reference sequence). The CDR3 loop reads CASSPPPDRTYEQYF. The CDR3 region has the DNA TGTGCCAGCAGTCCCCCTCCGGACAGAACCTACGAGCAGTACTTC.

The rearrangement links TRBV5-6 to TRBJ1-1; D is uncertain. Per germline, CDR1 SGHDT and CDR2 YYEEEE. The length of the CDR3 is 12 residues. With 1 base removed from V and 7 bases from J, the gap between germline ends came to 8 bases. CDR3 sequence reads: CASSLQEDEAFF. The CDR3, as DNA: TGTGCCAGCAGCTTGCAGGAGGATGAAGCTTTCTTT. Supplemented by reference TRBV5-6 and TRBJ1-1, the full variable domain reads DAGVTQSPTHLIKTRGQQVTLRCSPKSGHDTVSWYQQALGQGPQFIFQYYEEEERQRGNFPDRFSGHQFPNYSSELNVNALLLGDSALYLCASSLQEDEAFFGQGTRLTVV.

V gene TRBV4-1 combines with J gene TRBJ1-2; D is perhaps TRBD1 (5 bases). Germline V gene data show CDR1 as MGHRA and CDR2 as YSYEKL. The CDR3 spans 17 residues. Trimming pared 3 bases from V and 3 bases from J, leaving 20 bases between. The CDR3 is CASSQNVQVRLDYGYTF. CDR3 DNA sequence: TGCGCCAGCAGCCAGAACGTACAGGTTCGGTTGGACTATGGCTACACCTTC.

This clone appeared a single time. The V and J genes are TRBV25-1 and TRBJ2-3; D gene uncertain. Germline CDR1 is MGHDK and CDR2 is SYGVNS. The CDR3 consists of 16 residues. The V and J ends lost 1 base and 2 bases respectively, with 13 bases between them. CDR3 in amino acids: CASSESLHTDTDTQYF. The CDR3 DNA reads TGTGCCAGCAGTGAATCACTACATACCGACACAGATACGCAGTATTTT.

V is TRBV11-2 and J is TRBJ2-7, with D tentatively TRBD1 or TRBD2 (5 bases each). In germline, CDR1 is SGHAT, CDR2 FQNNGV. CDR3 size: 14 residues. V lost 3 bases and J lost 2, with 11 bases in between. CDR3 coding DNA: TGTGCCAGCAGCTTCGGGACCGGCACCTACGAGCAGTACTTC. It translates to CASSFGTGTYEQYF.

This chain uses TRBV14 with TRBJ2-1, with D unresolved. Germline CDR1 reads SGHDN; CDR2 reads FVKESK. This CDR3 has 14 residues. Trimming cost V 4 bases and J 3 bases, with 10 bases left between them. CDR3 sequence (DNA): TGTGCCAGCAGCCGAGGAAGAATCTACAATGAGCAGTTCTTC. Its protein is CASSRGRIYNEQFF.

The gene calls are TRBV7-8 and TRBJ2-3; 14 positions agree with TRBD2. Germline lookup yields CDR1 SGHVS and CDR2 FQNEAQ. CDR3 length: 21 residues. The junction had 17 bases not matched to a gene; V was cut back by 2 bases and J by 4 bases. CDR3 DNA: TGTGCCAGCAGCTTACTGGCAAATCCGGGACTAGCGGGAGTTTCAGCAGATACGCAGTATTTT. Translation: CASSLLANPGLAGVSADTQYF.

CDR3: CASTRTSGHNEQFF. CDR3 nucleotides: TGCGCCAGCACTCGGACTAGCGGGCACAATGAGCAGTTCTTC. The rearrangement links TRBV5-1 to TRBJ2-1; 11 positions match TRBD2. This CDR3 contains 14 residues. Germline V gene lookup returns CDR1 SGHRS and CDR2 YFSETQ. V shed 6 bases, J shed 5 bases, and the junction held 4 bases outside the gene matches. The full variable domain, with the rest looked up from reference TRBV5-1 and TRBJ2-1, is KAGVTQTPRYLIKTRGQQVTLSCSPISGHRSVSWYQQTPGQGLQFLFEYFSETQRNKGNFPGRFSGRQFSNSRSEMNVSTLELGDSALYLCASTRTSGHNEQFFGPGTRLTVL.

Turning to this clone: The sample has other DNA sequences that encode this CDR3 too. This chain connects TRBV7-9 to TRBJ2-5; D gene ambiguous. The germline V gene has CDR1 SEHNR and CDR2 FQNEAQ (reference sequence). V lost 5 bases and J 1 base, leaving 8 bases between the germline ends. The CDR3 covers 13 residues. The CDR3 sequence is CASSAPLQETQYF. The CDR3 DNA reads as TGTGCCAGCAGCGCGCCACTCCAAGAGACCCAGTACTTC.

J is TRBJ2-4 and V is TRBV27; a possible D gene is TRBD1 (5 bases). Between the trimmed V and J ends, which lost 4 bases and 4 bases, there was a span of 14 bases. The CDR3 spans 15 residues. The germline CDR1 and CDR2 sequences are MNHEY and SMNVEV (reference sequence). The DNA of the CDR3 is TGTGCCAGCAGTTCCGACAGCAGCTTAAAAAACATTCAGTACTTC. Translating it yields CASSSDSSLKNIQYF.

This chain links TRBV27 with TRBJ2-1; D gene unclear. Trimming pared 2 bases from V and 9 bases from J, leaving 8 bases between. Germline V CDR1 and CDR2: MNHEY, SMNVEV (reference sequence). The length of the CDR3 is 12 residues. CDR3 in amino acids: CASSLPLGEQFF. The CDR3 nucleotides read TGTGCCAGCAGTTTACCGCTGGGTGAGCAGTTCTTC.

The gene calls are TRBV5-5 and TRBJ2-1; D is uncertain. Germline V gives CDR1 SGHKS, CDR2 YYEKEE (reference sequence). The CDR3 loop spans 14 amino acids. Trimming took 0 bases from V and 2 from J, leaving 6 bases between them. The CDR3 region is CASSLALAYNEQFF. In nucleotides, the CDR3 is TGTGCCAGCAGCTTGGCCCTAGCCTACAATGAGCAGTTCTTC.

The chain joins TRBV7-2 to TRBJ2-5, with 7 bases aligning to TRBD1. Per the germline V gene, CDR1 is SGHTA and CDR2 is FQGNSA. CDR3 size: 14 residues. V lost 5 bases and J lost 3; bases outside the gene matches: 6. The CDR3 is CASSLGQFEETQYF. The DNA for the CDR3 is TGTGCCAGCAGCCTGGGACAGTTTGAAGAGACCCAGTACTTC. Full variable domain (rest looked up from reference TRBV7-2 and TRBJ2-5): GAGVSQSPSNKVTEKGKDVELRCDPISGHTALYWYRQSLGQGLEFLIYFQGNSAPDKSGLPSDRFSAERTGGSVSTLTIQRTQQEDSAVYLCASSLGQFEETQYFGPGTRLLVL.

This clone is a singleton in its sample. This rearrangement joins TRBV10-3 to TRBJ2-2, with D unclear. The V end lost 1 base, the J end lost 6 bases, and 6 bases lay between the germline ends. The CDR3 runs 13 residues. Germline CDR1 reads ENHRY; CDR2 reads SYGVKD. The CDR3 sequence: CAISEYGSGELFF. The CDR3 DNA sequence: TGTGCCATCAGTGAGTATGGTTCCGGGGAGCTGTTTTTT.

The V and J genes are TRBV7-8 and TRBJ2-1, with D hard to call. Germline assignment: CDR1 SGHVS and CDR2 FQNEAQ. The CDR3 contains 14 residues. Trimming stripped 5 bases from V and 6 bases from J, with 14 bases between. The CDR3 sequence is CASSLSPISNEQFF. CDR3 in DNA: TGTGCCAGCAGCCTTAGCCCAATTTCCAATGAGCAGTTCTTC.

This chain joins TRBV6-4 and TRBJ2-1; TRBD2 matches at 12 bases. CDR1 MRHNA and CDR2 SNTAGT come from the germline V gene. This CDR3 comprises 18 residues. The J segment lost 9 bases and the V segment lost 0 bases, leaving 12 bases of the junction unmatched. CDR3 loop: CASSDSRLAGDEGVEQFF. The CDR3 DNA reads TGTGCCAGCAGTGACTCCCGACTAGCGGGAGATGAAGGGGTTGAGCAGTTCTTC.

V and J are TRBV21-1 and TRBJ2-2; TRBD1 was called by the table and not checked on the DNA. TRBV21-1 is designated a pseudogene. The CDR3 totals 16 residues. CDR3 nucleotide sequence: TGTGCCAGCAGCAAAGGGGCAGGTGCTAACACCGGGGAGCTGTTTTTT. Protein sequence: CASSKGAGANTGELFF.

The chain carries TRBV27 and TRBJ2-7; D tentatively fits TRBD1 or TRBD2 (5 bases each). The CDR3 sequence is 16 residues long. Trimming stripped 5 bases from V and 2 bases from J, with 19 bases between. Germline assignment: CDR1 MNHEY and CDR2 SMNVEV (reference sequence). The CDR3 is CASSIYPGTHPYEQYF. The CDR3 DNA reads as TGTGCCAGCAGTATCTATCCCGGGACGCACCCCTACGAGCAGTACTTC.